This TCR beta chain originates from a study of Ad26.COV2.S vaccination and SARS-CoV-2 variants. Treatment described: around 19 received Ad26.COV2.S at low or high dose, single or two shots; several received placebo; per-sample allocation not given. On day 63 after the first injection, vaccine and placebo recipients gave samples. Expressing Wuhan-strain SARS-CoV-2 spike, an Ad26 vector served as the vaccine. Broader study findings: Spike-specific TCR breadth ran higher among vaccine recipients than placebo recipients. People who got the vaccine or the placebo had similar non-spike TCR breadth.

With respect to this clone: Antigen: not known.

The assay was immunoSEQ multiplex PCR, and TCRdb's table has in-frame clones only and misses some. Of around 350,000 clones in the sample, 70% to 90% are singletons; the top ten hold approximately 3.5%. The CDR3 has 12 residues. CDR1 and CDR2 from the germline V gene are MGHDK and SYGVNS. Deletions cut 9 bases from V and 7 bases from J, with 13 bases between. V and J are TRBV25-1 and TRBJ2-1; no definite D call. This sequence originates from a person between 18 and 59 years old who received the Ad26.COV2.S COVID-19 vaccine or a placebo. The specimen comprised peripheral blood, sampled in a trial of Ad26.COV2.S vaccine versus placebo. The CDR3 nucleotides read TGTGCCAGTTGGAGTGGTCTTAATGAGCAGTTCTTC. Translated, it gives CASWSGLNEQFF.